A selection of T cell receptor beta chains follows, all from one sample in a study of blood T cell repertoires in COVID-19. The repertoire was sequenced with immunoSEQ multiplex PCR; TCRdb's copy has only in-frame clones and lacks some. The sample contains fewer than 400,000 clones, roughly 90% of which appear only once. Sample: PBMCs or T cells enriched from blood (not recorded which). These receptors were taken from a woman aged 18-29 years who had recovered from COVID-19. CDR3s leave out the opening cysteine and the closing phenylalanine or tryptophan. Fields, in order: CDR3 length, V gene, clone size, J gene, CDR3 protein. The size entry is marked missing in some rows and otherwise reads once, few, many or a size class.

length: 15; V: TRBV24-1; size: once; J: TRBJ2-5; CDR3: ATSTLAGRGSQETQY
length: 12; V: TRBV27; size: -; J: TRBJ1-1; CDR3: ASRLQGTNTEAF
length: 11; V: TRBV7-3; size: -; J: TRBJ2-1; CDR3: ASSLGEYNEQF
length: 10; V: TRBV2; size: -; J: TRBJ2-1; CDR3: ASSVSEQNML
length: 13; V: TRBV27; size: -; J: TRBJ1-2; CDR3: ASSLKGMGNYGYT
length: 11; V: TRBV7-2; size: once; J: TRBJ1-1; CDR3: ASSATPGTEAF
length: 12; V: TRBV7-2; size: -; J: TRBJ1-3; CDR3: ASSLVGSGNTIY
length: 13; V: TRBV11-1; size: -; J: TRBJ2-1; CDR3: ASSRSGVSYNEQF
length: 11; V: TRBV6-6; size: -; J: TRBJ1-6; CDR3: ASSFDRNSPLH
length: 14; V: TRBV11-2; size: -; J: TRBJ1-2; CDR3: ASSQTRPGALVGYT